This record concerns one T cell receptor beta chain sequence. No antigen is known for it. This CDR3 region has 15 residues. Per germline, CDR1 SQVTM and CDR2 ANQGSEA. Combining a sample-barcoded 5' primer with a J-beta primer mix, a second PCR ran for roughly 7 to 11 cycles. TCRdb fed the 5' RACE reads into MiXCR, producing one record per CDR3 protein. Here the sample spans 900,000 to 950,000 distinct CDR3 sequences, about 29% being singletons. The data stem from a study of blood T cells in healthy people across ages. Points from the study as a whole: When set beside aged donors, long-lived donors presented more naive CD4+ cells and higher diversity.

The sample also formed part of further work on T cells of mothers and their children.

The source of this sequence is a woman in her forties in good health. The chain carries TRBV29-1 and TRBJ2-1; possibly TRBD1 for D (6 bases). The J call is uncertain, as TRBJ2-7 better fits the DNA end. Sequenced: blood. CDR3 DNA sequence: TGCAGCGTTGAGACAGGATCGAGCTCCTACAATGAGCAGTACTTC. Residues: CSVETGSSSYNEQYF.